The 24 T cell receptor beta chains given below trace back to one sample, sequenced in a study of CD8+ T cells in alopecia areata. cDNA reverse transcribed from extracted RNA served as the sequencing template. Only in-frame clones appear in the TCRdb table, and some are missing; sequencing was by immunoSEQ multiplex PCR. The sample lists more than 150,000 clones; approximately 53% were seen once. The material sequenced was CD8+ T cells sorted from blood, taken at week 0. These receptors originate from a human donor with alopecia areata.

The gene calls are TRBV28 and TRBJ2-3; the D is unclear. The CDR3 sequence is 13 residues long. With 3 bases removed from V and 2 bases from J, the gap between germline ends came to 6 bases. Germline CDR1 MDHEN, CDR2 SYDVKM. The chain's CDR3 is CASSLLSTDTQYF. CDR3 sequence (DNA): TGTGCCAGCAGTTTGCTGTCCACAGATACGCAGTATTTT.

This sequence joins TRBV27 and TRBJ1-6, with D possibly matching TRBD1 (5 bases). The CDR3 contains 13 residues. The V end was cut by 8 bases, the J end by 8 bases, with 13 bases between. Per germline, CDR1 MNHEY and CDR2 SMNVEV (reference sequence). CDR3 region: CASSGGADSPLHF. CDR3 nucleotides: TGTGCCAGCTCGGGGGGAGCCGATTCACCCCTCCACTTT.

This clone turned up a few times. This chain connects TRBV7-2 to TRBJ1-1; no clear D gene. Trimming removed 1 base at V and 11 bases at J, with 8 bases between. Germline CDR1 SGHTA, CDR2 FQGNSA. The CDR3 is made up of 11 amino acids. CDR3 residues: CASSLGREAFF. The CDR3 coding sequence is TGTGCCAGCAGCTTAGGACGGGAGGCTTTCTTT.

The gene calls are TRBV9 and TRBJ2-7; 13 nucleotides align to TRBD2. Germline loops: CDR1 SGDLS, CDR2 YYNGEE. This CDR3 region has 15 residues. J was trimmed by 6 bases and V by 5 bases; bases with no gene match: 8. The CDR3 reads CASSGTSGEWGEQYF. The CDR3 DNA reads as TGTGCCAGCAGTGGGACTAGCGGGGAATGGGGCGAGCAGTACTTC. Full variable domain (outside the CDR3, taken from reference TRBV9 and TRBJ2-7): DSGVTQTPKHLITATGQRVTLRCSPRSGDLSVYWYQQSLDQGLQFLIQYYNGEERAKGNILERFSAQQFPDLHSELNLSSLELGDSALYFCASSGTSGEWGEQYFGPGTRLTVT.

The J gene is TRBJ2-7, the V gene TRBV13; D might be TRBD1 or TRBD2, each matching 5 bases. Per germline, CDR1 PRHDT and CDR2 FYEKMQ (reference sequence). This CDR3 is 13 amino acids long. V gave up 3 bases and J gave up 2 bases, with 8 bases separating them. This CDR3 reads CASSLGRAYEQYF. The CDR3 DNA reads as TGTGCCAGCAGCTTGGGACGCGCCTACGAGCAGTACTTC.

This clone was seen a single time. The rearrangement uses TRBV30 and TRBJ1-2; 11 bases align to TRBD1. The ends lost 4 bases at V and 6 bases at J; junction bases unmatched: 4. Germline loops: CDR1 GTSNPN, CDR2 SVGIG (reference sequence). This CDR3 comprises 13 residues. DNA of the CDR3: TGTGCCTGGACTCGGACAGGGGGCGATGGCTACACCTTC. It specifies CAWTRTGGDGYTF.

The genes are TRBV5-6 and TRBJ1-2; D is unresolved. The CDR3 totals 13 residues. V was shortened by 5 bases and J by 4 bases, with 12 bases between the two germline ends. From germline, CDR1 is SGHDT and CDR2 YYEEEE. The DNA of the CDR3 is TGTGCCAGCAGACAAGACCGATTCTATGGCTACACCTTC. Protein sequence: CASRQDRFYGYTF. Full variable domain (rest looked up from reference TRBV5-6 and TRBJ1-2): DAGVTQSPTHLIKTRGQQVTLRCSPKSGHDTVSWYQQALGQGPQFIFQYYEEEERQRGNFPDRFSGHQFPNYSSELNVNALLLGDSALYLCASRQDRFYGYTFGSGTRLTVV.

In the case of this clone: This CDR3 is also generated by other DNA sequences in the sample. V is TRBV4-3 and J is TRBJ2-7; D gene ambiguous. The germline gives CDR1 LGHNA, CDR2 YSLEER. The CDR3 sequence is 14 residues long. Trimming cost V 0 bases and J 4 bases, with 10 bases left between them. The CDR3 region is CASSQDREGYEQYF. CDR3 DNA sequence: TGCGCCAGCAGCCAAGACCGCGAAGGATACGAGCAGTACTTC.

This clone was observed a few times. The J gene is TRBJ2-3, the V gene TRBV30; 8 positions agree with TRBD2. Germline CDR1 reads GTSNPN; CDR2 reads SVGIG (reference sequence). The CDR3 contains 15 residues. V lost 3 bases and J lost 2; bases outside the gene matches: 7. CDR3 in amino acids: CAWSGQAGATDTQYF. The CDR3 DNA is TGTGCCTGGAGCGGGCAAGCGGGGGCCACAGATACGCAGTATTTT.

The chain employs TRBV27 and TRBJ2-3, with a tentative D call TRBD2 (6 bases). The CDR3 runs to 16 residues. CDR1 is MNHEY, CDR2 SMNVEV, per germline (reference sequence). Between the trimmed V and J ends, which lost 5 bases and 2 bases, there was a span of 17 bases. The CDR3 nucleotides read TGTGCCAGCAGTCCGGCCGGGACTTTCTTCACAGATACGCAGTATTTT. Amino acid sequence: CASSPAGTFFTDTQYF.

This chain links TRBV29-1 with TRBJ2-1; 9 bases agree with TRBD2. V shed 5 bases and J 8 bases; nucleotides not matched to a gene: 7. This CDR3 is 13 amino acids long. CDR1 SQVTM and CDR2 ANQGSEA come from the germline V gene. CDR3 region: CSVRSRGGYEQFF. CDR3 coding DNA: TGCAGCGTTCGGTCGCGGGGGGGCTATGAGCAGTTCTTC.

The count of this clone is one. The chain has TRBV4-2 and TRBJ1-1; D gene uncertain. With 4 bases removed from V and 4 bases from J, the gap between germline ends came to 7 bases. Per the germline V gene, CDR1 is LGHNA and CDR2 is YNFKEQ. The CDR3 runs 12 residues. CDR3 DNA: TGTGCCAGCAGCCCCGGGTTCACTGAAGCTTTCTTT. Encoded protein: CASSPGFTEAFF.

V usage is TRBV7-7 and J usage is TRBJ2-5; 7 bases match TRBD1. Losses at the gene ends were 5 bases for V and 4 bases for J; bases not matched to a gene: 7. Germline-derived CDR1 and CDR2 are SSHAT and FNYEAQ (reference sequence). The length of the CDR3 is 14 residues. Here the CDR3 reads CASSLTGDVETQYF. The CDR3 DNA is TGTGCCAGCAGCCTTACAGGGGATGTAGAGACCCAGTACTTC.

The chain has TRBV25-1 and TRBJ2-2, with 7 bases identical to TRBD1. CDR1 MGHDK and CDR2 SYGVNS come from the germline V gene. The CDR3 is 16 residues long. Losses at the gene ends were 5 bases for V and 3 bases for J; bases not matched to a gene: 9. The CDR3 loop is CASSPLRTGDTGELFF. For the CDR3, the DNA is TGTGCCAGCAGTCCGTTAAGGACAGGCGACACCGGGGAGCTGTTTTTT.

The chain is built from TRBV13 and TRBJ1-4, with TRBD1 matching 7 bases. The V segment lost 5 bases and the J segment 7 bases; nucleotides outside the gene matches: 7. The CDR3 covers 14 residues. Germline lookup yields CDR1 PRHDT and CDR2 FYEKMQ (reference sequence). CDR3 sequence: CASSEQGRGEKLFF. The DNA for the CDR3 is TGTGCCAGCAGCGAACAGGGGCGAGGTGAAAAACTGTTTTTT.

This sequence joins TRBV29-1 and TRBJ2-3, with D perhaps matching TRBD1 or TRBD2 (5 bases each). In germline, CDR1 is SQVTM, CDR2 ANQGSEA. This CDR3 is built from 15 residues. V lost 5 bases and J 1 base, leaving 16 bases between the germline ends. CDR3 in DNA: TGCAGCGTTTACGGGACCGCTGACGGCACAGATACGCAGTATTTT. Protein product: CSVYGTADGTDTQYF.

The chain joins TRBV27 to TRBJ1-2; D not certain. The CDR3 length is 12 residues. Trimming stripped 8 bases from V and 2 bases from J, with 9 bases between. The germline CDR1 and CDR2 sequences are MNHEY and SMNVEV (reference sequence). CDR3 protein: CASGRINYGYTF. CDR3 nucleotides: TGTGCCAGCGGCAGGATCAACTATGGCTACACCTTC.

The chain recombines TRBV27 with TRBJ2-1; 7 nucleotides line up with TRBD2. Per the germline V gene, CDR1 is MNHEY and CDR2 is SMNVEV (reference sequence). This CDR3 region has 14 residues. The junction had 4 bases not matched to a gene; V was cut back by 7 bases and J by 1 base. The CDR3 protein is CASTLSGSYNEQFF. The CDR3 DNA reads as TGTGCCAGCACTCTTAGCGGGTCCTACAATGAGCAGTTCTTC.

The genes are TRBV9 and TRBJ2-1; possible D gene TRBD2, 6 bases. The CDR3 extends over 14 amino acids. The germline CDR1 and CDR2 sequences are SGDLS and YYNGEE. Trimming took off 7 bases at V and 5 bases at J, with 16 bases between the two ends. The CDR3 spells CASSSNSGHNEQFF. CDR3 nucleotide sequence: TGTGCCAGCTCGTCCAATAGCGGTCACAATGAGCAGTTCTTC.

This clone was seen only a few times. CDR3 region: CASSTSGKPQNGYTF. The CDR3 region has the DNA TGTGCCAGCAGCACCTCGGGAAAGCCACAGAATGGCTACACCTTC. The chain employs TRBV7-9 and TRBJ1-2; D is uncertain. CDR3 size: 15 residues. Germline V gene lookup returns CDR1 SEHNR and CDR2 FQNEAQ (reference sequence). Trimming took off 5 bases at V and 6 bases at J, with 19 bases between the two ends.

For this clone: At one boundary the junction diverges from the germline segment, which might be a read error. The CDR3: CASSNSATPTF. CDR3 bases: TGTGCCAGCAGCAACAGCGCCACTCCGACTTTT. This sequence joins TRBV7-2 and TRBJ1-6, with unresolved D. Germline V lookup: CDR1 SGHTA, CDR2 FQGNSA. CDR3 length equals 11 residues.

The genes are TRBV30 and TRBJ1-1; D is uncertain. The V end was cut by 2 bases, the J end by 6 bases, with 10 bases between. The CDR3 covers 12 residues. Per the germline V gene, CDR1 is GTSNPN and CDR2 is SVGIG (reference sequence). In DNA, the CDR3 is TGTGCCTGGAGTCGAGGGCAGGCTGAAGCTTTCTTT. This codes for CAWSRGQAEAFF.

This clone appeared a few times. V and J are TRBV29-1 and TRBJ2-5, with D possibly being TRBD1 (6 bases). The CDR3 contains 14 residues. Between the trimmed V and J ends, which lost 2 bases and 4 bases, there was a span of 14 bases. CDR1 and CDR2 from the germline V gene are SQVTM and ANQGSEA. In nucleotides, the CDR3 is TGCAGCGTTGAAAGGGCAGGGGTAGGAGAGACCCAGTACTTC. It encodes CSVERAGVGETQYF. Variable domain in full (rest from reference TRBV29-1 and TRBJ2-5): SAVISQKPSRDICQRGTSLTIQCQVDSQVTMMFWYRQQPGQSLTLIATANQGSEATYESGFVIDKFPISRPNLTFSTLTVSNMSPEDSSIYLCSVERAGVGETQYFGPGTRLLVL.

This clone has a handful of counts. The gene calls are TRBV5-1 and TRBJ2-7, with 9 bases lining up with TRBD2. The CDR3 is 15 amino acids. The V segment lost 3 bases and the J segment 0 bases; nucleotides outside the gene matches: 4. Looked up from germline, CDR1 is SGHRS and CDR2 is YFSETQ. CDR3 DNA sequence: TGCGCCAGCAGCTGGAGCGGGGGGCCCTCCTACGAGCAGTACTTC. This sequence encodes CASSWSGGPSYEQYF.